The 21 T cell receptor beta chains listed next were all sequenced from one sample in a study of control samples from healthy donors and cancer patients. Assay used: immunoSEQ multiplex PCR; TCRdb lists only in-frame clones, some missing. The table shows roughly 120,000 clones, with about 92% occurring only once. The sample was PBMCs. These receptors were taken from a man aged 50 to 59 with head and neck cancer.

The CDR3 protein is CASSVRLAPTDTQYF. In DNA form, the CDR3 reads TGTGCCAGCAGCGTGCGGCTAGCGCCAACAGATACGCAGTATTTT. The V gene is TRBV9, the J gene TRBJ2-3; possible D gene TRBD2, 6 bases. Germline V gene data show CDR1 as SGDLS and CDR2 as YYNGEE. CDR3 size: 15 residues. Trimming removed 2 bases at V and 3 bases at J, with 13 bases between. Based on the CDR3 plus reference TRBV9 and TRBJ2-3, the full variable domain is DSGVTQTPKHLITATGQRVTLRCSPRSGDLSVYWYQQSLDQGLQFLIQYYNGEERAKGNILERFSAQQFPDLHSELNLSSLELGDSALYFCASSVRLAPTDTQYFGPGTRLTVL.

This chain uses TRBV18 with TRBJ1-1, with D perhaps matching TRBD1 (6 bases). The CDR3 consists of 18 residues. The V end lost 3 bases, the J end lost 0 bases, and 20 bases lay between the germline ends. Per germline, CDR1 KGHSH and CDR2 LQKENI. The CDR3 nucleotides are TGTGCCAGCTCACCGCCACAGGGTTTGGGGGACATGAACACTGAAGCTTTCTTT. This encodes CASSPPQGLGDMNTEAFF.

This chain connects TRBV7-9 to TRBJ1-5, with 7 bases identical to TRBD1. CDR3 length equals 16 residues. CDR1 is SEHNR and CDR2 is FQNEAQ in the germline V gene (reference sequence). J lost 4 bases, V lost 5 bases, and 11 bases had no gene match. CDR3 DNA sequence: TGTGCCAGCAGCCCCTTTTCAGGGGGGTTGAATCAGCCCCAGCATTTT. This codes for CASSPFSGGLNQPQHF.

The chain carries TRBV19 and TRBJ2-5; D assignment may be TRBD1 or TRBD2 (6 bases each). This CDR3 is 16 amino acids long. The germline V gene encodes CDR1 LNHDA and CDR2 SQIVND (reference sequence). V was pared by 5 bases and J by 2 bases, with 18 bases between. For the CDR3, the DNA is TGTGCCAGTAGTCCTACCGGAGGGGGAGGTCAAGAGACCCAGTACTTC. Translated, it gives CASSPTGGGGQETQYF.

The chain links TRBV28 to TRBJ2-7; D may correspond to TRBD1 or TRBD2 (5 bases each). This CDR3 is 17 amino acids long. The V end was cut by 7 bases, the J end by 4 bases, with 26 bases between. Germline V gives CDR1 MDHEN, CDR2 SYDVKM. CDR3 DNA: TGTGCCAGCACCTTCGGGGCGCCGATGAGGGGTGGGTACGAGCAGTACTTC. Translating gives CASTFGAPMRGGYEQYF.

The CDR3 sequence is CASSQVSTGYNEKLFF. The CDR3 nucleotides read TGTGCCAGCAGCCAAGTATCTACAGGTTATAATGAAAAACTGTTTTTT. The chain has TRBV3-1 (or the pseudogene TRBV3-2) and TRBJ1-4; tentatively, D is TRBD1 (5 bases). V was cut by 1 base and J by 4 bases, with 13 bases left in between. Germline V gives CDR1 LGHDT, CDR2 YNNKEL (reference sequence). The CDR3 totals 16 residues.

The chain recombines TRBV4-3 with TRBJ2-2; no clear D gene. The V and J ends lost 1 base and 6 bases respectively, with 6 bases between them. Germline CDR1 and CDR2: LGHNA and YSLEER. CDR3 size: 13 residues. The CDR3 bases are TGCGCCAGCAGCCAAGGTTCCCCCGGGGAGCTGTTTTTT. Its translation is CASSQGSPGELFF.

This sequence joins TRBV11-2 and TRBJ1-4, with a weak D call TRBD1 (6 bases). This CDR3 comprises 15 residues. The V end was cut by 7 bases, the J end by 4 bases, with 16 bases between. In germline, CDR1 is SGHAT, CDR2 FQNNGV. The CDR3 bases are TGTGCCAGCAACGGCAGGGGTTTCCATAATGAAAAACTGTTTTTT. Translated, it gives CASNGRGFHNEKLFF.

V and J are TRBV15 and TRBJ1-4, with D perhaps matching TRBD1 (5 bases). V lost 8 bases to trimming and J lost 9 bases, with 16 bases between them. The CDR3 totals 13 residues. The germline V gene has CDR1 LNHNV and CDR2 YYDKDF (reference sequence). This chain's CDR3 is CATDGGAAQKLFF. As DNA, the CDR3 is TGTGCCACCGACGGCGGGGCAGCTCAAAAACTGTTTTTT.

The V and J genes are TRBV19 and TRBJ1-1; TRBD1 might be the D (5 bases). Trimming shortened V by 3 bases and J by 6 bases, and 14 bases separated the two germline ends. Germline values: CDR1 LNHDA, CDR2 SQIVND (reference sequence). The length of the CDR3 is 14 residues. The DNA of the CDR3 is TGTGCCAGTAGTATCGGGGGAGGGCAGCCTGAAGCTTTCTTT. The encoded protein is CASSIGGGQPEAFF.

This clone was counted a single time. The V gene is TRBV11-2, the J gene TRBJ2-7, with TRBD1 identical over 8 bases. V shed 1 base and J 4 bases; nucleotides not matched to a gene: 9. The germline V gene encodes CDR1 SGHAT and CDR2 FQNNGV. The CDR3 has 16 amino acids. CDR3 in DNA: TGTGCCAGCAGCTTAGGCCCAGGGGGCATCGGTTACGAGCAGTACTTC. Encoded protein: CASSLGPGGIGYEQYF.

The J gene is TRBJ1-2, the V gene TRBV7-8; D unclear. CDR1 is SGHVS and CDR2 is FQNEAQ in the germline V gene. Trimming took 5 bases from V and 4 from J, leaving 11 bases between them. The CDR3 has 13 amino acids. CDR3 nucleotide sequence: TGTGCCAGCAGCCCCCGCGAAGTCTATGGCTACACCTTC. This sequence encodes CASSPREVYGYTF.

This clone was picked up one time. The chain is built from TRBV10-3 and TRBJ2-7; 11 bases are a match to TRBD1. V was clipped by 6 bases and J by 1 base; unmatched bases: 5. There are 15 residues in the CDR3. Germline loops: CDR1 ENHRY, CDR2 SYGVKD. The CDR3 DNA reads TGTGCCATCAGCCTGGGGACAGGGGGGTCCTACGAGCAGTACTTC. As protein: CAISLGTGGSYEQYF.

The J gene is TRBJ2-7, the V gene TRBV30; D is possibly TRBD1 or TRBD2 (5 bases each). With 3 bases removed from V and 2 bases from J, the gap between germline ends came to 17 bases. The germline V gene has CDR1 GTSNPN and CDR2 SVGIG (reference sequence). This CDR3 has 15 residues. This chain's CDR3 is CAWRSDSGGPYEQYF. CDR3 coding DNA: TGTGCCTGGAGGAGTGACAGCGGTGGGCCCTACGAGCAGTACTTC.

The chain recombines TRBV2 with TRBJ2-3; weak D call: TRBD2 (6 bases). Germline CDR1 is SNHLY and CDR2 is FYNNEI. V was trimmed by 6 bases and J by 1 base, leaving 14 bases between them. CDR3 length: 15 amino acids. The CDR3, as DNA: TGTGCCAGCAGAGATCGAACGGGGGGCACAGATACGCAGTATTTT. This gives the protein CASRDRTGGTDTQYF.

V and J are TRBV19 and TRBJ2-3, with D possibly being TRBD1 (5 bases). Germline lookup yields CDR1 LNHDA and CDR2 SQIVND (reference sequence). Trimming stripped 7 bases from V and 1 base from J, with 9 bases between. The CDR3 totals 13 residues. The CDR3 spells CASIDSRTDTQYF. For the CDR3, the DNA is TGTGCCAGTATTGACAGCCGCACAGATACGCAGTATTTT.

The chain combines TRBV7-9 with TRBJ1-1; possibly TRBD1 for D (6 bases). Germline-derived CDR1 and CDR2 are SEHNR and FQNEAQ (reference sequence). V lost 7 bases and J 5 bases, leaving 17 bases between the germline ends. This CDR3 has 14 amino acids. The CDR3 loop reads CASTLIGGRTEAFF. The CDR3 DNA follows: TGTGCCAGCACCCTCATAGGGGGTCGGACTGAAGCTTTCTTT.

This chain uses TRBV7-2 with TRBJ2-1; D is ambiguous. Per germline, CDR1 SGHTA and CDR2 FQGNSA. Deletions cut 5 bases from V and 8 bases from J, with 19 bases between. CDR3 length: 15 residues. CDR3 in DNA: TGTGCCAGCAGCCCTGGACCCCTAAGGCGCGATGAGCAGTTCTTC. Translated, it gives CASSPGPLRRDEQFF. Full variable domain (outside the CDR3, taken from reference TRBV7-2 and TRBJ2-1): GAGVSQSPSNKVTEKGKDVELRCDPISGHTALYWYRQSLGQGLEFLIYFQGNSAPDKSGLPSDRFSAERTGGSVSTLTIQRTQQEDSAVYLCASSPGPLRRDEQFFGPGTRLTVL.

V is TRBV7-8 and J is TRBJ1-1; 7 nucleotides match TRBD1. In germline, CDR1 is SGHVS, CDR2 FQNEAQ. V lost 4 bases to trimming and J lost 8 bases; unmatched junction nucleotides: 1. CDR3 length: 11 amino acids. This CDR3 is CASSSGGEAFF. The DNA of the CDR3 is TGTGCCAGCAGCTCAGGGGGAGAAGCTTTCTTT. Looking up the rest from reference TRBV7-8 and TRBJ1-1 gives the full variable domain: GAGVSQSPRYKVAKRGQDVALRCDPISGHVSLFWYQQALGQGPEFLTYFQNEAQLDKSGLPSDRFFAERPEGSVSTLKIQRTQQEDSAVYLCASSSGGEAFFGQGTRLTVV.

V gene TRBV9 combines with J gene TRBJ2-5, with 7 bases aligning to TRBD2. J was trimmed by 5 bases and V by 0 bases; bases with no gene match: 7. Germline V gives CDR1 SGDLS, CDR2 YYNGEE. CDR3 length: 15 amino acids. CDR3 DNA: TGTGCCAGCAGCGTAGCGGGGGGAGTGGAGGAGACCCAGTACTTC. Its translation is CASSVAGGVEETQYF. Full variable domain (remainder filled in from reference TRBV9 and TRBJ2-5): DSGVTQTPKHLITATGQRVTLRCSPRSGDLSVYWYQQSLDQGLQFLIQYYNGEERAKGNILERFSAQQFPDLHSELNLSSLELGDSALYFCASSVAGGVEETQYFGPGTRLLVL.

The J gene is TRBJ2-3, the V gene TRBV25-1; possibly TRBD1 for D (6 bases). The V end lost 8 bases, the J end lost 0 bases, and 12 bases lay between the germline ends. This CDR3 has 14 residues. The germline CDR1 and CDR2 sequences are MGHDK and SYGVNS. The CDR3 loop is CASRGHTSTDTQYF. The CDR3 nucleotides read TGTGCCAGCCGGGGACATACTAGCACAGATACGCAGTATTTT.